These T cell receptor beta chains were read from a single sample in a study of blood T cell repertoires in COVID-19. Method: immunoSEQ multiplex PCR; TCRdb's copy keeps in-frame clones and lacks some. The sample has around 58,000 clones; about nine tenths are singletons. The sequenced sample consisted of peripheral blood. The receptor source for this set is a woman aged 55-70 years with active or convalescent COVID-19. Both conserved end residues are part of each CDR3. A D gene is named only where the DNA matches it firmly. Only part of the rows carry a size: once, few, many, or a class if the clone is expanded.

v_gene	j_gene	abundance	d_gene	CDR3aa	CDR3nt
TRBV28	TRBJ1-3	NA	NA	CASSLWRGTGNTIYF	TGTGCCAGCAGTTTATGGAGAGGGACTGGAAACACCATATATTTT
TRBV7-9	TRBJ1-5	NA	NA	CASSLGAGGSNQPQHF	TGTGCCAGCAGCTTGGGCGCGGGTGGCAGCAATCAGCCCCAGCATTTT
TRBV28	TRBJ2-3	NA	TRBD2	CASSPSPRLASTDTQYF	TGTGCCAGCAGTCCCTCCCCCAGACTAGCCAGCACAGATACGCAGTATTTT
TRBV6-5	TRBJ2-4	NA	TRBD1	CATVEGQRNIQYF	TGTGCCACCGTAGAGGGACAGAGAAACATTCAGTACTTC
TRBV4-2	TRBJ2-7	NA	TRBD2	CASSQDLYAGGPSNEQYF	TGTGCCAGCAGCCAAGATCTCTATGCGGGAGGGCCTAGTAACGAGCAGTACTTC
TRBV3-1/TRBV3-2	TRBJ2-7	NA	TRBD1	CASGTGGLGEQYF	TGTGCCAGCGGAACAGGGGGCTTGGGCGAGCAGTACTTC
TRBV9	TRBJ1-5	NA	TRBD1	CASSATGANNQPQHF	TGTGCCAGCAGCGCGACAGGGGCCAACAATCAGCCCCAGCATTTT
TRBV6-5	TRBJ1-3	NA	NA	CASSTPGYSGNTIYF	TGTGCCAGCAGTACCCCGGGGTACTCTGGAAACACCATATATTTT
TRBV19	TRBJ1-1	NA	NA	CASSISGNTEAFF	TGTGCCAGTAGTATTAGCGGGAACACTGAAGCTTTCTTT
TRBV5-4	TRBJ2-5	once	TRBD1	CASSLFRDRDQETQYF	TGTGCCAGCAGCTTGTTCCGGGACAGGGACCAAGAGACCCAGTACTTC
TRBV28	TRBJ1-5	NA	NA	CASRGERQNSNQPQHF	TGTGCCAGCCGGGGGGAGCGGCAGAATAGCAATCAGCCCCAGCATTTT
TRBV18	TRBJ1-2	NA	TRBD1	CASSGQGSTNYGYTF	TGTGCCAGCTCCGGACAGGGGTCCACTAACTATGGCTACACCTTC
TRBV15	TRBJ2-3	once	TRBD2	CATSGSWEGKRGSYSTDTQYF	TGTGCCACCAGCGGCTCTTGGGAGGGGAAGCGCGGGAGCTATAGCACAGATACGCAGTATTTT
TRBV6-2/TRBV6-3	TRBJ1-1	NA	NA	CASSPGGPEAFF	TGTGCCAGCAGCCCCGGGGGTCCCGAAGCTTTCTTT
TRBV5-1	TRBJ1-3	once	TRBD1	CASSGTGYGNTIYF	TGCGCCAGCAGCGGGACAGGGTACGGAAACACCATATATTTT
TRBV6-6	TRBJ1-5	NA	TRBD1	CASSQGAPNQPQHF	TGTGCCAGCAGTCAGGGGGCCCCTAATCAGCCCCAGCATTTT
TRBV28	TRBJ1-5	NA	NA	CATNTGNQPQHF	TGTGCCACCAATACAGGCAATCAGCCCCAGCATTTT
TRBV7-3	TRBJ1-2	NA	NA	CASSQKWTDRNYGYTF	TGTGCCAGCAGCCAAAAATGGACTGATCGTAACTATGGCTACACCTTC
TRBV30	TRBJ1-5	few	NA	CAWSSEAEYQPQHF	TGTGCCTGGAGTTCCGAGGCGGAATATCAGCCCCAGCATTTT
TRBV6-2/TRBV6-3	TRBJ1-2	NA	NA	CASSSTQGIPGYTF	TGTGCCAGCAGTAGCACTCAGGGGATCCCGGGCTACACCTTC
TRBV13	TRBJ2-6	NA	NA	CASSPWGAGANVLTF	TGTGCCAGCAGCCCCTGGGGCGCTGGGGCCAACGTCCTGACTTTC
TRBV2	TRBJ1-1	once	NA	CASPISLNTEAFF	TGTGCCAGCCCTATAAGCTTGAACACTGAAGCTTTCTTT
TRBV5-6	TRBJ2-1	NA	TRBD2	CASSFTGTSYSGNEQFF	TGTGCCAGCAGCTTTACCGGGACTAGCTATAGTGGGAATGAGCAGTTCTTC
TRBV19	TRBJ1-5	NA	NA	CATARVNSNQPQHF	TGTGCCACCGCGAGGGTCAATAGCAATCAGCCCCAGCATTTT
TRBV10-1	TRBJ1-2	NA	TRBD1	CASSEGTGYGYTF	TGCGCCAGCAGTGAGGGGACAGGGTATGGCTACACCTTC
TRBV30	TRBJ2-3	NA	NA	CAWSRLEGSTDTQYF	TGTGCCTGGAGTCGATTGGAGGGAAGCACAGATACGCAGTATTTT
TRBV7-9	TRBJ2-3	NA	TRBD2	CASSLLAGVTDTQYF	TGTGCCAGCAGCTTACTAGCGGGAGTCACAGATACGCAGTATTTT
TRBV5-6	TRBJ2-1	NA	TRBD1	CASSLDRGSSYNEQFF	TGTGCCAGCAGCTTGGACAGGGGTAGCTCCTACAATGAGCAGTTCTTC
TRBV7-2	TRBJ2-1	NA	NA	CASSLAPQGGEQFF	TGTGCCAGCAGCTTAGCGCCCCAGGGCGGTGAGCAGTTCTTC
TRBV11-1	TRBJ2-2	NA	TRBD1	CASRGQGEIGGELFF	TGTGCCAGCCGAGGACAGGGGGAAATAGGCGGGGAGCTGTTTTTT
TRBV3-1/TRBV3-2	TRBJ1-2	NA	NA	CASSPRGAANYGYTF	TGTGCCAGCAGCCCTCGGGGGGCCGCTAACTATGGCTACACCTTC
TRBV6-5	TRBJ2-7	NA	NA	CASRRDTGYEQYF	TGTGCCAGCAGGAGAGACACAGGGTACGAGCAGTACTTC
TRBV23-1	TRBJ1-1	NA	TRBD1	CASSQYPFDRDTEAFF	TGCGCCAGCAGTCAATACCCCTTCGACAGGGACACTGAAGCTTTCTTT